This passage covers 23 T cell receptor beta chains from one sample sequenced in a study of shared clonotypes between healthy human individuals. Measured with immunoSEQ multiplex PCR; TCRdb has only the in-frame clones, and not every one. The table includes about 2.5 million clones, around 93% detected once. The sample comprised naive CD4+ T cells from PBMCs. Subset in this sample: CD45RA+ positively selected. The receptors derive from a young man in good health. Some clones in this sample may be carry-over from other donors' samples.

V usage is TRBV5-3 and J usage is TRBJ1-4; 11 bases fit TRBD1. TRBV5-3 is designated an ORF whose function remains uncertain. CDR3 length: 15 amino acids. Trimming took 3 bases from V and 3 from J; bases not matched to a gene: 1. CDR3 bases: TGTGCCAGAAGCTGGGGACAGGGGGCTAATGAAAAACTGTTTTTT. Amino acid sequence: CARSWGQGANEKLFF.

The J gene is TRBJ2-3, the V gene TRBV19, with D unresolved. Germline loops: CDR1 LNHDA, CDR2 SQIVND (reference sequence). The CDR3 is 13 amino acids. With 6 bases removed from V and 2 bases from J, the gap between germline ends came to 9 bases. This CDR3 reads CASRRTSTDTQYF. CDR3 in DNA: TGTGCCAGTAGACGGACCTCCACAGATACGCAGTATTTT.

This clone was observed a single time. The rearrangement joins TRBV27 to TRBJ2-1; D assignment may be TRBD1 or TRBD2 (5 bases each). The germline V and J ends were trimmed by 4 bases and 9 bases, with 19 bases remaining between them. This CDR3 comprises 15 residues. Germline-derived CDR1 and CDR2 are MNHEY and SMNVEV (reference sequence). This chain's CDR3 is CASSSLSADGGEQFF. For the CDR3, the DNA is TGTGCCAGCAGTTCACTATCGGCTGATGGGGGTGAGCAGTTCTTC.

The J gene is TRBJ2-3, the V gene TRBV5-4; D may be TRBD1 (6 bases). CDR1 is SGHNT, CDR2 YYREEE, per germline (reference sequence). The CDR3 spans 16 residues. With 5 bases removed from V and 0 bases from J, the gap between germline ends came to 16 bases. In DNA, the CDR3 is TGTGCCAGCAGTTCGGCAGGGGCGACGAGCACAGATACGCAGTATTTT. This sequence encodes CASSSAGATSTDTQYF.

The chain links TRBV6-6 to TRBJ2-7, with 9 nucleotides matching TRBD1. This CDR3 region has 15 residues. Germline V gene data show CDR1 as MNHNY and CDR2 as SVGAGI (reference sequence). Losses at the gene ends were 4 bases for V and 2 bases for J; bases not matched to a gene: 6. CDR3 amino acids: CASSSWDRAAYEQYF. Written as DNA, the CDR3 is TGTGCCAGCAGTTCCTGGGACAGGGCTGCCTACGAGCAGTACTTC.

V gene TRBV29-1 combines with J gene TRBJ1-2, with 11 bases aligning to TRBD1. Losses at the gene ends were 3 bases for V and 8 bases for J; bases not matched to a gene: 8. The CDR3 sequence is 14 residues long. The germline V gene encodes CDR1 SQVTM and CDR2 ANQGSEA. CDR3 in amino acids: CSVDPVRTGGGYTF. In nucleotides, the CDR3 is TGCAGCGTTGATCCTGTTAGGACAGGGGGCGGCTACACCTTC.

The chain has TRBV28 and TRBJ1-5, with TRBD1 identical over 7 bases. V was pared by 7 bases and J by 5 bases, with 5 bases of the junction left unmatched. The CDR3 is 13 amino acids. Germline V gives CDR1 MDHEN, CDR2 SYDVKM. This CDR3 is CASMTGWYQPQHF. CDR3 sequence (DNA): TGTGCCAGCATGACAGGGTGGTATCAGCCCCAGCATTTT.

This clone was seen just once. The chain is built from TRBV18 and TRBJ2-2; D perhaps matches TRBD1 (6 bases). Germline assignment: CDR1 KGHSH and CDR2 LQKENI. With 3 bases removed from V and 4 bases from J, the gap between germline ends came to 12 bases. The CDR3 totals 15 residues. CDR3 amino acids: CASSPLGQPTGELFF. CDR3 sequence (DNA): TGTGCCAGCTCACCTCTGGGACAACCCACCGGGGAGCTGTTTTTT.

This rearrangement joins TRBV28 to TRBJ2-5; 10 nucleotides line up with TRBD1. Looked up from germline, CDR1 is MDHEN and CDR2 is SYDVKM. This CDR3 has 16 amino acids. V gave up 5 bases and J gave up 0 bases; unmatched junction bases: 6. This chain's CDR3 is CASSPSGTGDQETQYF. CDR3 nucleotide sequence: TGTGCCAGCAGTCCGTCCGGGACAGGGGACCAAGAGACCCAGTACTTC.

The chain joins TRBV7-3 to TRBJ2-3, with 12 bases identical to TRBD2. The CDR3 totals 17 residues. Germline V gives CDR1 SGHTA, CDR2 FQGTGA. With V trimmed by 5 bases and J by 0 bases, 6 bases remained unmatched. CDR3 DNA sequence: TGTGCCAGCAGCGTCGGACTAGCGGGGCCTAGCACAGATACGCAGTATTTT. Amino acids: CASSVGLAGPSTDTQYF.

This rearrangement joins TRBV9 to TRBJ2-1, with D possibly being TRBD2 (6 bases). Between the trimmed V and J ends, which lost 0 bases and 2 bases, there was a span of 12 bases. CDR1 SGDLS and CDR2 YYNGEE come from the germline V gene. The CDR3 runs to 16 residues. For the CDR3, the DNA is TGTGCCAGCAGCGTAGATCTGGGGGAGGCCTACAATGAGCAGTTCTTC. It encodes CASSVDLGEAYNEQFF. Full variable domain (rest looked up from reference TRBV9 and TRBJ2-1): DSGVTQTPKHLITATGQRVTLRCSPRSGDLSVYWYQQSLDQGLQFLIQYYNGEERAKGNILERFSAQQFPDLHSELNLSSLELGDSALYFCASSVDLGEAYNEQFFGPGTRLTVL.

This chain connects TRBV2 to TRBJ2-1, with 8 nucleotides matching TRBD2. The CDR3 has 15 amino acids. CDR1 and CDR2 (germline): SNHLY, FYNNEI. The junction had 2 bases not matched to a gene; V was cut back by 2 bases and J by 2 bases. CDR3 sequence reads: CASSEQGLAYNEQFF. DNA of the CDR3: TGTGCCAGCAGTGAACAGGGACTAGCCTACAATGAGCAGTTCTTC.

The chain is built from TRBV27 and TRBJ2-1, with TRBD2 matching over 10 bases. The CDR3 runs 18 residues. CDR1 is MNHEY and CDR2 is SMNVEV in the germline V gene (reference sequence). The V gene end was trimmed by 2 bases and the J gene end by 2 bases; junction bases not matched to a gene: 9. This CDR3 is CASSLPAGGRDPYNEQFF. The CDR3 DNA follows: TGTGCCAGCAGTTTACCAGCGGGAGGGCGGGACCCCTACAATGAGCAGTTCTTC.

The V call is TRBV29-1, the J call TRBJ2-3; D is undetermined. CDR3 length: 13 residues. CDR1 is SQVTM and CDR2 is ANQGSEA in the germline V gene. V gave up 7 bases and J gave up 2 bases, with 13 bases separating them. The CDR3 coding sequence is TGCAGCGCCTCTCACGGTTACACAGATACGCAGTATTTT. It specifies CSASHGYTDTQYF.

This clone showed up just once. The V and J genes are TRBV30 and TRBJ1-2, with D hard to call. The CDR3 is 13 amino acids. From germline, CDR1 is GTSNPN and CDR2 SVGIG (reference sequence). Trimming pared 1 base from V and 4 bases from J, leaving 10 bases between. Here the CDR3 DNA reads TGTGCCTGGAGTGACAGAGACCGCTATGGCTACACCTTC. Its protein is CAWSDRDRYGYTF.

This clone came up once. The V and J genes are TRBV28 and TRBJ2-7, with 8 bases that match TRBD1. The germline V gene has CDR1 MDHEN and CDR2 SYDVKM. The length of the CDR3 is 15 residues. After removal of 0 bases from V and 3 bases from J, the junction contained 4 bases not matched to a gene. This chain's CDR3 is CASSLWSGGNYEQYF. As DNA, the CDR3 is TGTGCCAGCAGTTTATGGTCAGGGGGCAACTACGAGCAGTACTTC.

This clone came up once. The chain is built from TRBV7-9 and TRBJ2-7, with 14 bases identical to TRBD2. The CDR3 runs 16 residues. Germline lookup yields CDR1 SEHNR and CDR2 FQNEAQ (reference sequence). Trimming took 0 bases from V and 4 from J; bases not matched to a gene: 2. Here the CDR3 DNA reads TGTGCCAGCAGCTTAGCAGGGACTAGCGGGAGTTACGAGCAGTACTTC. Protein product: CASSLAGTSGSYEQYF.

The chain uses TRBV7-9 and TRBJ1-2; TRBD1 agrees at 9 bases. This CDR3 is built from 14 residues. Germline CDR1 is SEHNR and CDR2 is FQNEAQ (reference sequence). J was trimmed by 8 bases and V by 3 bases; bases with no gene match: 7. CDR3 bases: TGTGCCAGCAGCTTCGAACAGGGGGCAGAGGGCTACACCTTC. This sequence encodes CASSFEQGAEGYTF.

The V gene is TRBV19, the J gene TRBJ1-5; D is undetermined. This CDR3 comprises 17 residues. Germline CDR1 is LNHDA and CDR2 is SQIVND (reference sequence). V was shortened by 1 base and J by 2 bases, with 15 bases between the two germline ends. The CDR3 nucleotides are TGTGCCAGTAGTATAGGGGCCCGACCTACAGGCAATCAGCCCCAGCATTTT. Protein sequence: CASSIGARPTGNQPQHF.

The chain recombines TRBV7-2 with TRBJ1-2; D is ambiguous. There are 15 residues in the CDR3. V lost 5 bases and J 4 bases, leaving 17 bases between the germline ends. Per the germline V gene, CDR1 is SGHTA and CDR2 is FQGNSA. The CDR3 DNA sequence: TGTGCCAGCAGCCCTCCCCCGGCGACCTCCTATGGCTACACCTTC. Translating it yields CASSPPPATSYGYTF.

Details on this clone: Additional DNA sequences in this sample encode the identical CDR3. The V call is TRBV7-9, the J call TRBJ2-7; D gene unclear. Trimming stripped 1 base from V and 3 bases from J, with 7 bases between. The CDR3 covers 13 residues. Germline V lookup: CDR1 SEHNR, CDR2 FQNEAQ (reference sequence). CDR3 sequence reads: CASSLGGGYEQYF. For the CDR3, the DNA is TGTGCCAGCAGCTTAGGCGGTGGCTACGAGCAGTACTTC.

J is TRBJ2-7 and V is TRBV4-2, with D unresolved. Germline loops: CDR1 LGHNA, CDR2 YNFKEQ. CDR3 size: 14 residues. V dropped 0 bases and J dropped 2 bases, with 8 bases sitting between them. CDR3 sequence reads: CASSQDENAYEQYF. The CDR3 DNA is TGTGCCAGCAGCCAAGATGAGAACGCCTACGAGCAGTACTTC.

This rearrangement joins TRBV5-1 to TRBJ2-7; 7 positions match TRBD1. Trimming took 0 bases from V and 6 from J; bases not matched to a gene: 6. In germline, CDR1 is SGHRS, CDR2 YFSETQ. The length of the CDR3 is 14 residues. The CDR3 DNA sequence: TGCGCCAGCAGCTTGGAGGGGGCTGGTCGCGAGCAGTACTTC. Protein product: CASSLEGAGREQYF.